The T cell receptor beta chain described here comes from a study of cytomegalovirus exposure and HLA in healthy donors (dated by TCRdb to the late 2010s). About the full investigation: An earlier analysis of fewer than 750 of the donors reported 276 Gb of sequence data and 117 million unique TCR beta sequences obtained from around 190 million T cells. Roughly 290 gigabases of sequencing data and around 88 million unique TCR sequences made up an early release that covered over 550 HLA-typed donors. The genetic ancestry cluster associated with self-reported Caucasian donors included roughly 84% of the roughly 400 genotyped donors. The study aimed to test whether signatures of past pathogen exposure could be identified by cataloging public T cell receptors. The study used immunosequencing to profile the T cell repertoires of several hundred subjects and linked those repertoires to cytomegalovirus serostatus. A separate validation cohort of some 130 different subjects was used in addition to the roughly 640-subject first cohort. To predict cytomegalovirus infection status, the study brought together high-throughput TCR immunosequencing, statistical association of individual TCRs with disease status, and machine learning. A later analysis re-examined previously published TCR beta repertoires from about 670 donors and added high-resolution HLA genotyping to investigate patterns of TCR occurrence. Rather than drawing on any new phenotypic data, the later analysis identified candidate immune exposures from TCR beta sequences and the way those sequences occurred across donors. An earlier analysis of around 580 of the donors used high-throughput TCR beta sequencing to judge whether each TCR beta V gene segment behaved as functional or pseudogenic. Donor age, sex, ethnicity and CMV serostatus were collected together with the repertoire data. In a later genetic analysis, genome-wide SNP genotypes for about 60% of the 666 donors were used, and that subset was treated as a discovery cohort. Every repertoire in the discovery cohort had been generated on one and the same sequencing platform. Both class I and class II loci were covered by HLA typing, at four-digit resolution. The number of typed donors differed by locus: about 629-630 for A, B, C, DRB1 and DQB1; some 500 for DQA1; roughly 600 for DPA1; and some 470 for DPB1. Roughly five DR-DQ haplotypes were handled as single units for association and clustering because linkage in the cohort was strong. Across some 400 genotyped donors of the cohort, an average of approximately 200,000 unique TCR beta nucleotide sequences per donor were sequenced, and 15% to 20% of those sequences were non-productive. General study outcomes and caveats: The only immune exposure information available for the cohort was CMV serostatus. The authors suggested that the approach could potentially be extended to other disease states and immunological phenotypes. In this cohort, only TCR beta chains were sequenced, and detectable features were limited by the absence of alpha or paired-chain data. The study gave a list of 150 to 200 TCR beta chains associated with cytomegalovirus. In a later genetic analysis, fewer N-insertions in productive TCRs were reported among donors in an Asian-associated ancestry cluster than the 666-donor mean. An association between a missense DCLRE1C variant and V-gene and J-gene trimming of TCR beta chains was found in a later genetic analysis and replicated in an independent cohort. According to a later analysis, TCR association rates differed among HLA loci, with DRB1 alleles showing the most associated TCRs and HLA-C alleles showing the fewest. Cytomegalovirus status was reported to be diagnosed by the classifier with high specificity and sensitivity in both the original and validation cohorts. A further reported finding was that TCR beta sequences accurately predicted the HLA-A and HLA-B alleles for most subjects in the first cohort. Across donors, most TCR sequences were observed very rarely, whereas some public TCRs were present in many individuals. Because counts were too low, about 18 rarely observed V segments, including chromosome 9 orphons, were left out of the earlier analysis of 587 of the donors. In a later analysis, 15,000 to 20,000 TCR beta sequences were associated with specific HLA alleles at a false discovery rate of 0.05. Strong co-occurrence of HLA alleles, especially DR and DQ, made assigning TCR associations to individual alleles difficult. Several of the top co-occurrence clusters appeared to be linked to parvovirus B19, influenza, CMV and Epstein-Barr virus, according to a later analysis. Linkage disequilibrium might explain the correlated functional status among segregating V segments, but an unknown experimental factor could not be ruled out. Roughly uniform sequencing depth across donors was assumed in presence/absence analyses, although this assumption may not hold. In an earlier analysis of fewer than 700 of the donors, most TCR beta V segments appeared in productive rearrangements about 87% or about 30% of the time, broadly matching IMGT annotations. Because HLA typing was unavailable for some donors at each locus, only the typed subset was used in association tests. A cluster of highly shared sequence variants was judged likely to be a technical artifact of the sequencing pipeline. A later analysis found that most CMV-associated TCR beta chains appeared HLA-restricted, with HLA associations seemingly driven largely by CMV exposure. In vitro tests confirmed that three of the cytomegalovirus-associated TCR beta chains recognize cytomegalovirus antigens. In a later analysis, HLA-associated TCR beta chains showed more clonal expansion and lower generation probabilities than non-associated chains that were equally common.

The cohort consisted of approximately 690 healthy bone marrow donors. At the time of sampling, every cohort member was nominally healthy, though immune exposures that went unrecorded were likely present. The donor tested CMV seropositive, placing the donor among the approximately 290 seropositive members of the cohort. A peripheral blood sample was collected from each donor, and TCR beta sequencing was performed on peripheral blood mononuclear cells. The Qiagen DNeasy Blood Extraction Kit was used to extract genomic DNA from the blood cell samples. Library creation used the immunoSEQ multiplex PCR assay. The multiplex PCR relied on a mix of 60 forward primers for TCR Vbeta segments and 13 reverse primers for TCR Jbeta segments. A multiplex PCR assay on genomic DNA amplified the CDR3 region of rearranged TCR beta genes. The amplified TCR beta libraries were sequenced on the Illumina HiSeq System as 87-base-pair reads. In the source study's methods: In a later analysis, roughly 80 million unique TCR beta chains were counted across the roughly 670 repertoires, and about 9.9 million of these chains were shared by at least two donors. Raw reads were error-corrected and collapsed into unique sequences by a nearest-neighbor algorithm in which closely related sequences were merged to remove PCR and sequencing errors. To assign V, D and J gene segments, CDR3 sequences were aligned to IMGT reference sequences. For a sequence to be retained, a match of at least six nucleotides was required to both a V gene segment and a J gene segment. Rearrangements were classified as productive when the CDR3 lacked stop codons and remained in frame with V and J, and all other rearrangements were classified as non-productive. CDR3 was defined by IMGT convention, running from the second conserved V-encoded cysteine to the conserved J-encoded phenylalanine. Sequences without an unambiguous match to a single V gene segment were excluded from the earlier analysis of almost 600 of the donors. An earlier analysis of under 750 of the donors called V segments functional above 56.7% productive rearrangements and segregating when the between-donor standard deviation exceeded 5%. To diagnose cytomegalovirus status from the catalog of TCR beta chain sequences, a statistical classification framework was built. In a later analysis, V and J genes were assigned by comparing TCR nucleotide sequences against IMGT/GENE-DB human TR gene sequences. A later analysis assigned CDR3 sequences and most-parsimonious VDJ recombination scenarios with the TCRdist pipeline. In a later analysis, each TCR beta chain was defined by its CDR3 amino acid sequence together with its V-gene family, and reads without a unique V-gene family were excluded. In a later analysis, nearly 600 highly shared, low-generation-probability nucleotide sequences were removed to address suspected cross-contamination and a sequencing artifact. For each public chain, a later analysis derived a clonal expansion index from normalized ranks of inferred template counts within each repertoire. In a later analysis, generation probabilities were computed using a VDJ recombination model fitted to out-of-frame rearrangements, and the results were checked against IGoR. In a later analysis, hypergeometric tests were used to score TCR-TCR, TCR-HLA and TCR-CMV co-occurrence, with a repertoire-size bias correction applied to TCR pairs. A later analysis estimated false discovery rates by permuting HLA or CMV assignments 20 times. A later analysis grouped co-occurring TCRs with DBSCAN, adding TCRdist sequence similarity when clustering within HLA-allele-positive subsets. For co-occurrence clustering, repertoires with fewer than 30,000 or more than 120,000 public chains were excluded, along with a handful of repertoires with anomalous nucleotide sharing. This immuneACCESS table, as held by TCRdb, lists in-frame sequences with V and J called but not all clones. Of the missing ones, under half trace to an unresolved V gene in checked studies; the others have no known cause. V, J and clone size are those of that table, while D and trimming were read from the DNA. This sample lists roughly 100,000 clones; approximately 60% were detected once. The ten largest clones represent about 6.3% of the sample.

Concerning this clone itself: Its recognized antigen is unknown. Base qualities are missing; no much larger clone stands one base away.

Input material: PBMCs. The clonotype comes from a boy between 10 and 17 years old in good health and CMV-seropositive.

Here the CDR3 is given as CASSLAGTGAPPRTDTQYF. The nucleotide sequence is given as TGTGCCAGCAGCTTAGCCGGGACAGGGGCCCCTCCCCGCACAGATACGCAGTATTTT. The chain uses TRBV7-9 and TRBJ2-3; 10 junctional bases match TRBD1. The CDR3 has 19 amino acids, counting the end cysteine and phenylalanine. The CDR3 DNA has 57 bases and is translated from base 1. CDR1 and CDR2 (SEHNR, FQNEAQ) derive from the germline V gene (reference sequence). Trimming leaves V shorter by 0 bases and J shorter by 1 base, with the junction holding 10 bases beyond the gene matches. The reference TRBV7-9 and TRBJ2-3 proteins fill in what lies around the CDR3, so the full variable domain reads DTGVSQNPRHKITKRGQNVTFRCDPISEHNRLYWYRQTLGQGPEFLTYFQNEAQLEKSRLLSDRFSAERPKGSFSTLEIQRTEQGDSAMYLCASSLAGTGAPPRTDTQYFGPGTRLTVL.